Listed below are T cell receptor beta chains from one sample, sequenced in a study of shared clonotypes between healthy human individuals. Repertoires were generated with immunoSEQ multiplex PCR, while TCRdb's copy carries only in-frame clones and drops some. Altogether approximately 2,300,000 clones are present, about 90% being singletons, with the ten largest covering approximately 0.41%. Source material: naive CD4+ T cells from PBMCs. The receptors were gathered from a man in his late teens or twenties in good health. Some clones in this sample may be carry-over from other donors' samples. Each CDR3 is given with its conserved first and last residue. The D gene is left open where the match is weak. Clone size appears in some rows only: once, few, many, or a class for an expanded clone.

j_gene: TRBJ2-7
abundance: .
v_gene: TRBV4-1
d_gene: .
CDR3aa: CASSQQLAYEQYF
CDR3nt: TGCGCCAGCAGCCAACAACTAGCCTACGAGCAGTACTTC

j_gene: TRBJ1-1
abundance: .
v_gene: TRBV6-5
d_gene: .
CDR3aa: CASSYSNGADAEAFF
CDR3nt: TGTGCCAGCAGTTACTCGAATGGGGCGGACGCTGAAGCTTTCTTT

j_gene: TRBJ2-7
abundance: .
v_gene: TRBV27
d_gene: .
CDR3aa: CASSSRDLSYEQYF
CDR3nt: TGTGCCAGCAGTTCCAGGGACTTATCCTACGAGCAGTACTTC

j_gene: TRBJ2-2
abundance: .
v_gene: TRBV27
d_gene: .
CDR3aa: CASSRANTGELFF
CDR3nt: TGTGCCAGCAGCAGGGCGAACACCGGGGAGCTGTTTTTT

j_gene: TRBJ2-7
abundance: .
v_gene: TRBV2
d_gene: TRBD1
CDR3aa: CASRTDREDEQYF
CDR3nt: TGTGCCAGCAGGACGGACAGGGAGGACGAGCAGTACTTC

j_gene: TRBJ1-5
abundance: .
v_gene: TRBV19
d_gene: .
CDR3aa: CASSHLPGGNQPQHF
CDR3nt: TGTGCCAGTTCTCACCTACCCGGGGGCAATCAGCCCCAGCATTTT

j_gene: TRBJ2-1
abundance: .
v_gene: TRBV28
d_gene: TRBD2
CDR3aa: CASHSPSGRENEQFF
CDR3nt: TGTGCCAGCCATTCACCGAGCGGGAGGGAAAATGAGCAGTTCTTC

j_gene: TRBJ2-1
abundance: .
v_gene: TRBV7-2
d_gene: TRBD1
CDR3aa: CASSLGQGWDNEQFF
CDR3nt: TGTGCCAGCAGCTTAGGACAGGGTTGGGACAATGAGCAGTTCTTC

j_gene: TRBJ2-1
abundance: .
v_gene: TRBV5-4
d_gene: TRBD2
CDR3aa: CASSLGTSAYNEQFF
CDR3nt: TGTGCCAGCAGCTTGGGGACTAGCGCCTACAATGAGCAGTTCTTC

j_gene: TRBJ1-4
abundance: once
v_gene: TRBV18
d_gene: .
CDR3aa: CASSPISGPQDEKLFF
CDR3nt: TGTGCCAGCTCACCAATTTCAGGGCCGCAGGATGAAAAACTGTTTTTT

j_gene: TRBJ2-7
abundance: once
v_gene: TRBV7-9
d_gene: TRBD2
CDR3aa: CASSLAAGTSGPYEQYF
CDR3nt: TGTGCCAGCAGCTTAGCAGCGGGGACTAGCGGGCCCTACGAGCAGTACTTC

j_gene: TRBJ1-2
abundance: .
v_gene: TRBV9
d_gene: TRBD1
CDR3aa: CASGGDRGSRGYTF
CDR3nt: TGTGCCAGCGGGGGCGACAGGGGATCACGGGGCTACACCTTC

j_gene: TRBJ2-3
abundance: .
v_gene: TRBV7-3
d_gene: .
CDR3aa: CASSLSGDTQYF
CDR3nt: TGTGCCAGCAGCTTAAGTGGGGATACGCAGTATTTT

j_gene: TRBJ2-3
abundance: .
v_gene: TRBV28
d_gene: .
CDR3aa: CASSLPGLLHTDTQYF
CDR3nt: TGTGCCAGCAGTTTACCGGGACTCCTACACACAGATACGCAGTATTTT

j_gene: TRBJ1-5
abundance: few
v_gene: TRBV19
d_gene: .
CDR3aa: CASGGLANQPQHF
CDR3nt: TGTGCCAGTGGGGGGCTAGCTAATCAGCCCCAGCATTTT

j_gene: TRBJ2-2
abundance: .
v_gene: TRBV5-5
d_gene: TRBD2
CDR3aa: CASSYRRTSGNTGELFF
CDR3nt: TGTGCCAGCAGCTACCGTAGGACTAGCGGGAACACCGGGGAGCTGTTTTTT

j_gene: TRBJ2-1
abundance: once
v_gene: TRBV6-5
d_gene: TRBD2
CDR3aa: CASSLGLNNNEQFF
CDR3nt: TGTGCCAGCAGTTTGGGACTAAATAACAATGAGCAGTTCTTC

j_gene: TRBJ1-5
abundance: .
v_gene: TRBV19
d_gene: TRBD1
CDR3aa: CASSKGQNSNQPQHF
CDR3nt: TGTGCCAGTAGCAAGGGACAGAATAGCAATCAGCCCCAGCATTTT

j_gene: TRBJ2-2
abundance: .
v_gene: TRBV5-1
d_gene: .
CDR3aa: CASSTQTGYGGELFF
CDR3nt: TGCGCCAGCAGCACACAAACAGGGTACGGCGGGGAGCTGTTTTTT

j_gene: TRBJ2-1
abundance: .
v_gene: TRBV5-4
d_gene: .
CDR3aa: CASSLVGGTYNEQFF
CDR3nt: TGTGCCAGCAGCCTGGTGGGGGGTACTTACAATGAGCAGTTCTTC

j_gene: TRBJ2-5
abundance: once
v_gene: TRBV10-2
d_gene: TRBD2
CDR3aa: CASRTTSLGETQYF
CDR3nt: TGCGCCAGCAGGACGACTAGCTTGGGCGAGACCCAGTACTTC

j_gene: TRBJ2-5
abundance: .
v_gene: TRBV4-3
d_gene: .
CDR3aa: CASSQGGQFQETQYF
CDR3nt: TGCGCCAGCAGCCAAGGGGGACAATTCCAAGAGACCCAGTACTTC

j_gene: TRBJ2-2
abundance: once
v_gene: TRBV7-9
d_gene: .
CDR3aa: CASSPSGNTGELFF
CDR3nt: TGTGCCAGCAGCCCCAGTGGGAACACCGGGGAGCTGTTTTTT

j_gene: TRBJ2-7
abundance: .
v_gene: TRBV9
d_gene: TRBD2
CDR3aa: CASSSGVAGTSSQYF
CDR3nt: TGTGCCAGCAGCTCCGGGGTAGCGGGGACCTCGTCGCAGTACTTC

j_gene: TRBJ2-7
abundance: .
v_gene: TRBV5-1
d_gene: .
CDR3aa: CASSYNLYEQYF
CDR3nt: TGCGCCAGCAGTTATAACCTCTACGAGCAGTACTTC

j_gene: TRBJ2-3
abundance: .
v_gene: TRBV18
d_gene: .
CDR3aa: CASSLRGEGLTDTQYF
CDR3nt: TGTGCCAGCTCCCTCAGGGGGGAGGGCCTCACAGATACGCAGTATTTT

j_gene: TRBJ2-1
abundance: .
v_gene: TRBV7-3
d_gene: .
CDR3aa: CASSSQGTSSYNEQFF
CDR3nt: TGTGCCAGCAGCTCCCAGGGGACGAGCTCCTACAATGAGCAGTTCTTC

j_gene: TRBJ2-5
abundance: .
v_gene: TRBV5-1
d_gene: TRBD1
CDR3aa: CASSLGQAQETQYF
CDR3nt: TGCGCCAGCAGCCTGGGACAGGCGCAAGAGACCCAGTACTTC

j_gene: TRBJ1-4
abundance: .
v_gene: TRBV30
d_gene: .
CDR3aa: CAWMQLGLVEKLFF
CDR3nt: TGTGCCTGGATGCAGCTGGGTTTAGTTGAAAAACTGTTTTTT

j_gene: TRBJ2-3
abundance: .
v_gene: TRBV27
d_gene: .
CDR3aa: CASSQASDTQYF
CDR3nt: TGTGCCAGCAGCCAGGCCTCAGATACGCAGTATTTT

j_gene: TRBJ2-1
abundance: .
v_gene: TRBV5-1
d_gene: TRBD2
CDR3aa: CASSLGKGLAGEHEQFF
CDR3nt: TGCGCCAGCAGCTTGGGAAAGGGACTAGCGGGAGAGCATGAGCAGTTCTTC

j_gene: TRBJ1-5
abundance: .
v_gene: TRBV28
d_gene: .
CDR3aa: CASSFWDTINQPQHF
CDR3nt: TGTGCCAGCAGTTTTTGGGACACGATTAATCAGCCCCAGCATTTT

j_gene: TRBJ1-3
abundance: .
v_gene: TRBV28
d_gene: .
CDR3aa: CASLGRAGENTIYF
CDR3nt: TGTGCCAGCCTCGGACGGGCGGGGGAAAACACCATATATTTT

j_gene: TRBJ2-3
abundance: .
v_gene: TRBV20-1
d_gene: .
CDR3aa: CSARRDTQYF
CDR3nt: TGCAGTGCTAGGAGGGATACGCAGTATTTT

j_gene: TRBJ2-7
abundance: .
v_gene: TRBV4-1
d_gene: TRBD2
CDR3aa: CASSQGGLAGARSYEQYF
CDR3nt: TGCGCCAGCAGCCAGGGGGGACTAGCGGGAGCTCGCTCCTACGAGCAGTACTTC

j_gene: TRBJ1-2
abundance: few
v_gene: TRBV5-1
d_gene: .
CDR3aa: CASSNNYGYTF
CDR3nt: TGCGCCAGCAGCAATAACTATGGCTACACCTTC

j_gene: TRBJ2-1
abundance: .
v_gene: TRBV4-2
d_gene: TRBD2
CDR3aa: CASSQVGASGLYNEQFF
CDR3nt: TGTGCCAGCAGCCAAGTCGGGGCTAGCGGCCTATACAATGAGCAGTTCTTC

j_gene: TRBJ1-1
abundance: .
v_gene: TRBV5-8
d_gene: .
CDR3aa: CASSLLWVSGPVNTEAFF
CDR3nt: TGTGCCAGCAGCTTGTTGTGGGTCTCCGGACCCGTGAACACTGAAGCTTTCTTT

j_gene: TRBJ2-5
abundance: .
v_gene: TRBV5-1
d_gene: .
CDR3aa: CASSAQSIPLETQYF
CDR3nt: TGCGCCAGCAGCGCACAAAGTATCCCTTTGGAGACCCAGTACTTC

j_gene: TRBJ2-7
abundance: .
v_gene: TRBV29-1
d_gene: .
CDR3aa: CSVGYRGSYEQYF
CDR3nt: TGCAGCGTTGGTTACCGAGGGTCCTACGAGCAGTACTTC

j_gene: TRBJ2-5
abundance: .
v_gene: TRBV7-9
d_gene: TRBD1
CDR3aa: CASSSRGDREISRETQYF
CDR3nt: TGTGCCAGCAGTAGTAGGGGGGACAGGGAAATTTCAAGAGAGACCCAGTACTTC

j_gene: TRBJ2-1
abundance: .
v_gene: TRBV7-8
d_gene: .
CDR3aa: CASSLAPRSSYNEQFF
CDR3nt: TGTGCCAGCAGCTTAGCCCCTAGGAGCTCCTACAATGAGCAGTTCTTC